The text below deals with one T cell receptor (beta chain). The V gene's germline CDR1 is SNHLY and CDR2 FYNNEI. The CDR3 consists of 15 residues. V shed 8 bases, J shed 10 bases, and the junction held 16 bases outside the gene matches. The protocol was immunoSEQ multiplex PCR, while the TCRdb copy is restricted to in-frame clones and leaves out a portion. The data contain 80,000 to 100,000 clones, around 90% of them singletons. This entry belongs to a study of T cell responses to AZD1222 COVID-19 vaccine. Sequenced material: peripheral blood, taken 28 days after the second AZD1222 dose. The chain has TRBV2 and TRBJ2-1; TRBD1 matches 8 bases. The sequence derives from an adult who received the AZD1222 COVID-19 vaccine. The DNA of the CDR3 is TGTGCCAGCCACCTCGGACAGGGATGGGTTAGCGAGCAGTTCTTC. It yields the protein CASHLGQGWVSEQFF.